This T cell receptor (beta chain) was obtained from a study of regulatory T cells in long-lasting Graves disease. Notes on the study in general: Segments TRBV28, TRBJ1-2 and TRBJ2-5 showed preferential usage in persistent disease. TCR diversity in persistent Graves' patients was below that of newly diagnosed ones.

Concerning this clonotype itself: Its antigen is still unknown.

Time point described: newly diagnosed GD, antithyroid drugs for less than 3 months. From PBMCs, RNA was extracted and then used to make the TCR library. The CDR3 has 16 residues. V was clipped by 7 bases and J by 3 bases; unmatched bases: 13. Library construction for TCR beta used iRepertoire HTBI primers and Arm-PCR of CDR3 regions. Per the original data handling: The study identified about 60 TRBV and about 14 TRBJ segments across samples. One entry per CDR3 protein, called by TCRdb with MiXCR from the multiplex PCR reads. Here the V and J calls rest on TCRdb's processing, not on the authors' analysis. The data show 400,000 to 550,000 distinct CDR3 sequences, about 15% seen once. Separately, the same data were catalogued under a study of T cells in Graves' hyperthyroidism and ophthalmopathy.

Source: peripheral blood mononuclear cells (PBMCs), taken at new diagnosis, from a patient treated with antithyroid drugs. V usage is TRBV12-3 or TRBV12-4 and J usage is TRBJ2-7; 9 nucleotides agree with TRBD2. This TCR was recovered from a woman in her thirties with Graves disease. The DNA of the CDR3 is TGTGCCAGCAATCTAGCGGGAAGCTCCTCACTCTACGAGCAGTACTTC. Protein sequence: CASNLAGSSSLYEQYF.